Listed below are T cell receptor beta chains from one sample, sequenced in a study of tumor and adjacent non-tumor tissue in lung cancer. Using its own MiXCR run on the multiplex PCR reads, TCRdb lists one record per CDR3 protein. The table lists 44,000 or so distinct CDR3 sequences, roughly 60% of them singletons. The material sequenced was distant non-tumor lung tissue. The receptors come from a woman aged 40 to 49 with non-small cell lung cancer. CDR3s include the opening cysteine and the closing phenylalanine or tryptophan. Expanded clones are given a class, and other clones once, few, many or no size at all.

V gene	J gene	clone size	CDR3 protein
TRBV20-1	TRBJ2-7	few	CSARINPGEEQYF
TRBV11-2	TRBJ2-2	medium-sized	CASRFLGSGRANTGELFF
TRBV20-1	TRBJ2-7	-	CSGSSSYEQYF
TRBV11-2	TRBJ2-6	-	CARSQTAGINVLTF
TRBV10-2	TRBJ2-2	-	CASSSSGIGTGEVIF
TRBV11-2	TRBJ2-1	-	CVSSLEGTGGYNEQFF
TRBV6-5	TRBJ1-1	-	CASRKGRVWDSEVFF
TRBV14	TRBJ2-7	many	CASSHKGISSYEQYF
TRBV12-3/TRBV12-4	TRBJ2-3	many	CASTPPRGQGGIDTQYF
TRBV6-6	TRBJ2-3	-	CASMPSGRGDTRYF
TRBV29-1	TRBJ2-3	-	CSVVPAGRTDTQHF
TRBV2	TRBJ2-3	-	CAGTGTSGRTDTQYF
TRBV29-1	TRBJ1-5	-	CSAGERVNQPQHF
TRBV11-2	TRBJ2-7	-	CASSLAGTLQYF
TRBV11-2	TRBJ2-1	-	CASSLGTTYDEKFF
TRBV7-2	TRBJ2-7	-	CASSSTSTSYEQYF
TRBV2	TRBJ2-6	-	CASSEARAGANVLTF
TRBV4-1	TRBJ2-1	many	CASSYTSGQRGGRVSYNEQFF
TRBV11-2	TRBJ2-7	-	CASSHGVAEQYF
TRBV6-1	TRBJ2-1	-	CASSAEQEDSDEQFF
TRBV12-3/TRBV12-4	TRBJ1-2	-	CASSGLGRERGYTF
TRBV14	TRBJ2-5	many	CASSPDRDDEYF
TRBV20-1	TRBJ2-4	-	CSARRGAWAKSIQYF
TRBV11-2	TRBJ2-5	-	CSSSDSRSTGTAQETQYF
TRBV11-2	TRBJ1-2	-	CTSSDPIQGPYGCIF
TRBV11-2	TRBJ2-5	-	CASSLIHETQYF
TRBV12-3/TRBV12-4	TRBJ1-4	many	CASRHFNEKLFF
TRBV10-2	TRBJ2-1	many	CASSETAVNEQFF
TRBV6-5	TRBJ2-7	-	CTSSYVGGVVGTGGSYGQYF
TRBV30	TRBJ1-2	-	CAWWELPLYGYTF